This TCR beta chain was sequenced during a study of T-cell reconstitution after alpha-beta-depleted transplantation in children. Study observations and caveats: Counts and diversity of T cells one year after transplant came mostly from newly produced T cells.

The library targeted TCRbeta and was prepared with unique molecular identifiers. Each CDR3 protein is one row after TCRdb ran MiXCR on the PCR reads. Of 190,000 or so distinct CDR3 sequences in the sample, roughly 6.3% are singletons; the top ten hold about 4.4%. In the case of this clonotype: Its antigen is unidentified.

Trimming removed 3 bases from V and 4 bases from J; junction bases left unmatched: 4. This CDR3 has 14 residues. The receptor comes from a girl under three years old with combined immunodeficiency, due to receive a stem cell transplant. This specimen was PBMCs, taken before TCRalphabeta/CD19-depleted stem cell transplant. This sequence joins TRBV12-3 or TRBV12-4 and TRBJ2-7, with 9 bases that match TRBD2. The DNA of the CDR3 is TGTGCCAGCAGTTTCAATAGCGGGAGATACGAGCAGTACTTC. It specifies CASSFNSGRYEQYF.